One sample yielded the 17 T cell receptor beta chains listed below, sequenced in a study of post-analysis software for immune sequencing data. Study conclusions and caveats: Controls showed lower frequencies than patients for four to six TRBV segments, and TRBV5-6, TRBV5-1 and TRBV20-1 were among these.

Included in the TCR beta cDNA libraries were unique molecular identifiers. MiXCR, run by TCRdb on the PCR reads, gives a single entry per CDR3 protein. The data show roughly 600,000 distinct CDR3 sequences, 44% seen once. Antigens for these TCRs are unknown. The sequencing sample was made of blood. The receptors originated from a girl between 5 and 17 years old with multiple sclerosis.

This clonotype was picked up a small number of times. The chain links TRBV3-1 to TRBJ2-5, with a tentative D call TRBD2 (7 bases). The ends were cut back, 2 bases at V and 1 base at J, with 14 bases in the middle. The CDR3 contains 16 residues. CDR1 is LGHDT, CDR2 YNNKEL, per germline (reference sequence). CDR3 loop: CASSQYTGGRQETQYF. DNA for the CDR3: TGTGCCAGCAGCCAATACACGGGGGGCCGCCAAGAGACCCAGTACTTC.

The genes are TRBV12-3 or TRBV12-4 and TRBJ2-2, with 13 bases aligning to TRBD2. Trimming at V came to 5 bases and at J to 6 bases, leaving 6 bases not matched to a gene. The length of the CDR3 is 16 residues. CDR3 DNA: TGTGCCAGCAGTCGGACTAGCGGGAGAGTCTCCGGGGAGCTGTTTTTT. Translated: CASSRTSGRVSGELFF.

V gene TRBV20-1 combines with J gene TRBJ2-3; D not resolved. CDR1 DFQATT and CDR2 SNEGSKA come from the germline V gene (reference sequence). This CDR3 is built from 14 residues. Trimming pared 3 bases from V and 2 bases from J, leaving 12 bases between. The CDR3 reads CSASVGRYTDTQYF. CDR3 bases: TGCAGTGCTAGCGTCGGCCGATACACAGATACGCAGTATTTT.

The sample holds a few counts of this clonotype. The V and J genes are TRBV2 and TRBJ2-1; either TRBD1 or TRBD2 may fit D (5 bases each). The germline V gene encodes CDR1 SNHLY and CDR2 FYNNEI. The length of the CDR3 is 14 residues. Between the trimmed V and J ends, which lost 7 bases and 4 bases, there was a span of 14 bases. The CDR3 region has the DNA TGTGCCAGCAATCCCCGGGACCCATACAATGAGCAGTTCTTC. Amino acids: CASNPRDPYNEQFF.

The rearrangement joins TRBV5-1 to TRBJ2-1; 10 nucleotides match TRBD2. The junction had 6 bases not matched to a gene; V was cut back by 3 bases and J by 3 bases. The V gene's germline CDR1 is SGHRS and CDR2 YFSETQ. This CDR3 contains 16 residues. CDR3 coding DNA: TGCGCCAGCAGCTCCTTAGCGGGGGGCTTCTACAATGAGCAGTTCTTC. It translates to CASSSLAGGFYNEQFF.

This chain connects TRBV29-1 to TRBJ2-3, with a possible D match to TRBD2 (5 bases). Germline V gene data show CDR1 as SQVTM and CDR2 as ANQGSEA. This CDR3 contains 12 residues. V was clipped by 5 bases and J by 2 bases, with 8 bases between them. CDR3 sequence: CSVSGFTDTQYF. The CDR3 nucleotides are TGCAGCGTTAGCGGATTCACAGATACGCAGTATTTT.

This CDR3 is CASSPAGLPGKYNEQFF. The CDR3 DNA reads as TGTGCCAGCAGCCCAGCCGGACTCCCTGGGAAGTACAATGAGCAGTTCTTC. The genes are TRBV7-9 and TRBJ2-1; TRBD2 is a possible D gene (5 bases). The length of the CDR3 is 17 residues. Germline V CDR1 and CDR2: SEHNR, FQNEAQ (reference sequence). V was cut by 5 bases and J by 4 bases, with 21 bases left in between. Full variable domain (missing parts from reference TRBV7-9 and TRBJ2-1): DTGVSQNPRHKITKRGQNVTFRCDPISEHNRLYWYRQTLGQGPEFLTYFQNEAQLEKSRLLSDRFSAERPKGSFSTLEIQRTEQGDSAMYLCASSPAGLPGKYNEQFFGPGTRLTVL.

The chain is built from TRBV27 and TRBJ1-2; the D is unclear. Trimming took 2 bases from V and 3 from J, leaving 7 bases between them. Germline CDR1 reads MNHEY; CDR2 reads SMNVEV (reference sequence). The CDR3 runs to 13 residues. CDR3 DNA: TGTGCCAGCAGTTTAGGGAGTGACTATGGCTACACCTTC. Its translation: CASSLGSDYGYTF.

Here the CDR3 reads CASGPGSSYEQYF. Here the CDR3 DNA reads TGTGCCAGCGGTCCGGGGAGTTCCTACGAGCAGTACTTC. This sequence joins TRBV12-3 or TRBV12-4 and TRBJ2-7, with D maybe TRBD2 (5 bases). CDR3 length: 13 amino acids. V was cut by 8 bases and J by 1 base, with 12 bases left in between.

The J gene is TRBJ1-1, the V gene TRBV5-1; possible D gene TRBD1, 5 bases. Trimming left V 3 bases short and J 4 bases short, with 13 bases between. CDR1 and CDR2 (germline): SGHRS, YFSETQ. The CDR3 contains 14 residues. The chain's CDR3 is CASSWARVVTEAFF. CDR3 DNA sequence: TGCGCCAGCAGCTGGGCCAGGGTCGTCACTGAAGCTTTCTTT. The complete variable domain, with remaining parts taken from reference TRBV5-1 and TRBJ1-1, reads KAGVTQTPRYLIKTRGQQVTLSCSPISGHRSVSWYQQTPGQGLQFLFEYFSETQRNKGNFPGRFSGRQFSNSRSEMNVSTLELGDSALYLCASSWARVVTEAFFGQGTRLTVV.

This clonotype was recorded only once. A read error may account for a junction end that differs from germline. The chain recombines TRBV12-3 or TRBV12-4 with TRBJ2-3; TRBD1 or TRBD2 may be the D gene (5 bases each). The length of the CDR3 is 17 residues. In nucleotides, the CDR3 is TGTGCCAGCAGGGATGTTCTCACGCTGGGGGATGTAGATACGCGGTATTTT. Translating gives CASRDVLTLGDVDTRYF.

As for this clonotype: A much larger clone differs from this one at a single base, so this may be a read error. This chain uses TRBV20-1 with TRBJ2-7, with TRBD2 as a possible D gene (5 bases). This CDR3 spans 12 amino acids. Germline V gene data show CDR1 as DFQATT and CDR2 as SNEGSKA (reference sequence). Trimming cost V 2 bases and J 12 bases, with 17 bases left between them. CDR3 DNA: TGCAGTGCTAGACGGGGTGTCGAGACCCGGTACTTC. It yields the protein CSARRGVETRYF.

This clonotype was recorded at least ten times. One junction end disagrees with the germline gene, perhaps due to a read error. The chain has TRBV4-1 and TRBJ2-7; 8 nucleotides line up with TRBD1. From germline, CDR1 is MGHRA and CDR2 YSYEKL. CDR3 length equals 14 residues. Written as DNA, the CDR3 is TGTGCCAGCAGCCAAACCGGGACAGGCTACGAGCAGTACTTC. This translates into CASSQTGTGYEQYF.

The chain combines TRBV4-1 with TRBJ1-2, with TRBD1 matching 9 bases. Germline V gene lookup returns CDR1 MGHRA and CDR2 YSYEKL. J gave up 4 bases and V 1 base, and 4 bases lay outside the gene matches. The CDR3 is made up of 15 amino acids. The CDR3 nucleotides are TGCGCCAGCAGCCAAGTCGGGACAGGGATCTATGGCTACACCTTC. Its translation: CASSQVGTGIYGYTF.

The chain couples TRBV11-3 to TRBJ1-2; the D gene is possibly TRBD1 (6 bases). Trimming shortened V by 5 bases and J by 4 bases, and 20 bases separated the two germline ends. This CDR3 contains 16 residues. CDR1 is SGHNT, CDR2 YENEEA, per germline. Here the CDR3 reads CASSPFSTGGSYGYTF. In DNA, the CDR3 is TGTGCCAGCAGCCCCTTTTCGACAGGCGGCAGCTATGGCTACACCTTC.

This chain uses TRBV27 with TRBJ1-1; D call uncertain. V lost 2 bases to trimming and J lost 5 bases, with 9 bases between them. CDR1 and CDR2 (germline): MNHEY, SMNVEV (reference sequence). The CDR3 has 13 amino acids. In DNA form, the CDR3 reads TGTGCCAGCAGTTTAGCACGATCGACTGAAGCTTTCTTT. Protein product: CASSLARSTEAFF.

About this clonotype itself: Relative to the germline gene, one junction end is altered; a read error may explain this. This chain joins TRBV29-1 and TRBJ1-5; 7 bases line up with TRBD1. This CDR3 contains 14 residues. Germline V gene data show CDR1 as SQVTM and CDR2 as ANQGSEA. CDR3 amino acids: CNVGGQGGNQPQHF. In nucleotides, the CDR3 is TGCAACGTTGGAGGGCAGGGGGGCAATCAGCCCCAGCATTTT.